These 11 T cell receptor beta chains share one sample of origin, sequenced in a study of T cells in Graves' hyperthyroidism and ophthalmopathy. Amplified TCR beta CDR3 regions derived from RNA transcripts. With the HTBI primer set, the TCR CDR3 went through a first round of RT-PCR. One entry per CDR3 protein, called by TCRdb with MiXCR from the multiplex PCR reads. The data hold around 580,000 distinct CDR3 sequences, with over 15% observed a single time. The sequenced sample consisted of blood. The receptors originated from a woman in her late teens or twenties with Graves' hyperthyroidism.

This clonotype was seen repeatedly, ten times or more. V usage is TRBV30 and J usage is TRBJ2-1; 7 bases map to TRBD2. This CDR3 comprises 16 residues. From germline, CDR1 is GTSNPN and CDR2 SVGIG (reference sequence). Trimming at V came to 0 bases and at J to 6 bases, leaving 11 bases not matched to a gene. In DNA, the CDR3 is TGTGCCTGGAGTGTATTCCGAGCGGCGGGGGTCAATGAGCAGTTCTTC. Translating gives CAWSVFRAAGVNEQFF.

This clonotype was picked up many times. CDR3 protein: CASSLAGGSLSGNTIYF. In DNA form, the CDR3 reads TGTGCCAGCAGCTTAGCGGGGGGCAGCCTCTCTGGAAACACCATATATTTT. This rearrangement joins TRBV7-8 to TRBJ1-3, with D maybe TRBD1 (6 bases). In germline, CDR1 is SGHVS, CDR2 FQNEAQ. Trimming removed 0 bases from V and 0 bases from J, with 12 bases in between. CDR3 size: 17 residues.

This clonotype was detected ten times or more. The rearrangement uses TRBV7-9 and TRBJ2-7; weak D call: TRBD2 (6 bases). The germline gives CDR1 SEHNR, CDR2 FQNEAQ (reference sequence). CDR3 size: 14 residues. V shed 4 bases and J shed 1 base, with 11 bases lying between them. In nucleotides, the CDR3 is TGTGCCAGCAGCTCGGAGGGGCAGTCCTACGAGCAGTACTTC. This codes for CASSSEGQSYEQYF.

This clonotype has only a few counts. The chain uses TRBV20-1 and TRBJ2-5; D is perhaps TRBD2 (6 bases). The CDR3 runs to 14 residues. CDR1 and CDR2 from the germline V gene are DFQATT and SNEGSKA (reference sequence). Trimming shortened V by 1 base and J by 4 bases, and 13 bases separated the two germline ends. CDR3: CSARVRRGGETQYF. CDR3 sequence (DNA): TGCAGTGCTAGAGTTAGGCGGGGAGGAGAGACCCAGTACTTC.

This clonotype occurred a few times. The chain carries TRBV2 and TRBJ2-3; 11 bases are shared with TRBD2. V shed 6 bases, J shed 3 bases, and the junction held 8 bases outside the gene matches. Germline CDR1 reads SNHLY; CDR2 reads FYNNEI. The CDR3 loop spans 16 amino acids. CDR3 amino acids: CASRELAGALTDTQYF. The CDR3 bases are TGTGCCAGCAGAGAACTAGCGGGAGCCTTAACAGATACGCAGTATTTT.

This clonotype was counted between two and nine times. The DNA of the CDR3 is TGTGCCATCAGTGAGTCGATGGGACAGGGGAACACTGAAGCTTTCTTT. Protein product: CAISESMGQGNTEAFF. The rearrangement links TRBV10-3 to TRBJ1-1; 9 bases are a match to TRBD1. The CDR3 sequence is 16 residues long. CDR1 and CDR2 (germline): ENHRY, SYGVKD. Trimming at V came to 0 bases and at J to 1 base, leaving 3 bases not matched to a gene.

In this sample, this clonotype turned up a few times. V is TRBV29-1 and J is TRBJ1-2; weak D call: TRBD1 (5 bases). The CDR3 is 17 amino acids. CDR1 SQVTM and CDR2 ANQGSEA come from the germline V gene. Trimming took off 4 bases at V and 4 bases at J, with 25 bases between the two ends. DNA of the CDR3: TGCAGCGTTGGACAACTATTGACGGGCAGGGCCCTCTATGGCTACACCTTC. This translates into CSVGQLLTGRALYGYTF.

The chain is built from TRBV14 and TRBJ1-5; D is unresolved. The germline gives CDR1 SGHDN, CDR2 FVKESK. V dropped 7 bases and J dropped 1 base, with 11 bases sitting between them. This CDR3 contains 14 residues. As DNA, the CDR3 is TGTGCCAGCATCAATTTAGGCAGCAATCAGCCCCAGCATTTT. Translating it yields CASINLGSNQPQHF.

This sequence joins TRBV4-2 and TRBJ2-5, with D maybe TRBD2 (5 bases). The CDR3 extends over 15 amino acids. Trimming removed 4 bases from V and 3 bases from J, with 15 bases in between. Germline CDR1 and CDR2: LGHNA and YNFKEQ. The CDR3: CASSPRKAGEETQYF. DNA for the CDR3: TGTGCCAGCAGCCCACGGAAGGCCGGGGAAGAGACCCAGTACTTC.

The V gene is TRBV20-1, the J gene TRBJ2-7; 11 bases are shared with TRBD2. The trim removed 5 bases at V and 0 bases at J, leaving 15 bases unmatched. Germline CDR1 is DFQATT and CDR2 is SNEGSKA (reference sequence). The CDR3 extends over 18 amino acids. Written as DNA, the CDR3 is TGCAGTGCTCGAAAACGACGCGGGGGGACTAGCGGCTCCTACGAGCAGTACTTC. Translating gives CSARKRRGGTSGSYEQYF.

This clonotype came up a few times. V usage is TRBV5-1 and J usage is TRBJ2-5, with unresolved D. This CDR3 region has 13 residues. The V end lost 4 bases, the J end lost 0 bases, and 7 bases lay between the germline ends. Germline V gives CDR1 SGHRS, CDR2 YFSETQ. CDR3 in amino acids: CASSPSNQETQYF. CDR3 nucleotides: TGCGCCAGCAGCCCCTCTAACCAAGAGACCCAGTACTTC.